Shown below are 31 T cell receptor beta chains from a single sample sequenced in a study of esophageal squamous cell carcinoma under preoperative chemotherapy. Each CDR3 protein gets one entry after TCRdb re-called the PCR reads with MiXCR. The repertoire holds several thousand distinct CDR3 sequences, with approximately 33% as singletons. Time point: before preoperative PTX-NDP chemotherapy. The specimen was collected from a patient given preoperative chemotherapy. All receptors derive from a human donor with esophageal squamous cell carcinoma. The donor label of this sample is uncertain.

By frequency in the sample, this clonotype is medium-sized. The V and J genes are TRBV12-3 or TRBV12-4 and TRBJ2-5; no definite D call. The J call may be wrong; the DNA end is better matched by TRBJ2-7. There are 13 residues in the CDR3. The CDR3 here is CASRPSTGYEQYF. Here the CDR3 DNA reads TGTGCCAGCAGACCTTCGACCGGGTACGAGCAGTACTTC.

Judged by abundance, this clonotype is medium-sized. The chain is built from TRBV12-3 or TRBV12-4 and TRBJ2-1; D possibly corresponds to TRBD2 (5 bases). V lost 2 bases and J 13 bases, leaving 21 bases between the germline ends. This CDR3 has 15 residues. In DNA form, the CDR3 reads TGTGCCAGCAGTTTAACCCTCTCTAGCCAAGAGACCCAGTTCTTC. This sequence encodes CASSLTLSSQETQFF.

This clonotype appeared many times. V and J are TRBV5-1 and TRBJ2-7; 11 nucleotides align to TRBD1. This CDR3 is 15 amino acids long. The trim removed 5 bases at V and 0 bases at J, leaving 4 bases unmatched. Germline CDR1 and CDR2: SGHRS and YFSETQ. CDR3 protein: CASSRDRGSSYEQYF. In nucleotides, the CDR3 is TGCGCCAGCAGTCGGGACAGGGGGAGCTCCTACGAGCAGTACTTC.

Notes on this clonotype: This clone may be a read error of a much larger clone one base away. The CDR3 reads CARSPAGTGPRQFF. In DNA, the CDR3 is TGTGCCAGGAGTCCAGCCGGGACAGGGCCTAGGCAGTTCTTC. This chain joins TRBV6-1 and TRBJ2-3, with 9 bases aligning to TRBD1. Gene TRBJ2-1 matches the end of the DNA better, so the J call may be wrong. Germline-derived CDR1 and CDR2 are MNHNS and SASEGT. The CDR3 is made up of 14 amino acids.

The genes are TRBV7-2 and TRBJ2-4; D might be TRBD1 (6 bases). V shed 5 bases and J shed 12 bases, with 26 bases lying between them. Germline V gene sequence: CDR1 SGHTA, CDR2 FQGNSA. The CDR3 loop spans 16 amino acids. In DNA, the CDR3 is TGTGCCAGCAGCCGAGGGCGCAGGGGAAATGGAGAGAGTCAGTACTTC. As protein: CASSRGRRGNGESQYF. The whole variable domain, filled in from reference TRBV7-2 and TRBJ2-4, reads GAGVSQSPSNKVTEKGKDVELRCDPISGHTALYWYRQSLGQGLEFLIYFQGNSAPDKSGLPSDRFSAERTGGSVSTLTIQRTQQEDSAVYLCASSRGRRGNGESQYFGAGTRLSVL.

To note about this clonotype: The limits of the CDR3 on the DNA are not certain, so only TCRdb's listed CDR3 is given. V gene TRBV7-2 combines with J gene TRBJ2-1; TRBD2 is taken as the D call from the table, unchecked against the DNA. Inclusive of both ends, the CDR3 amounts to 15 amino acids. Germline V gene sequence: CDR1 SGHTA, CDR2 FQGNSA. The chain's CDR3 is CASRFASGAYYEQVF.

As regards this clonotype: A read error may account for a junction end that differs from germline. The rearrangement links TRBV6-1 to TRBJ2-1, with 8 bases that match TRBD1. Germline V gives CDR1 MNHNS, CDR2 SASEGT. The CDR3 spans 15 residues. CDR3 amino acids: CASSAGTGPAYEQDF. In DNA, the CDR3 is TGTGCGAGCAGTGCAGGGACAGGCCCTGCCTACGAGCAGGACTTC.

This clonotype has at least ten counts. The chain joins TRBV24-1 to TRBJ2-1; D is unresolved. V lost 3 bases and J 13 bases, leaving 15 bases between the germline ends. The CDR3 loop spans 13 amino acids. Per the germline V gene, CDR1 is KGHDR and CDR2 is SFDVKD. The CDR3 region has the DNA TGTGCCACCAGTGATGACAAGGGCGAGACCCAGTTCTTC. As protein: CATSDDKGETQFF.

In DNA form, the CDR3 reads TGTGCCGGCGGGCGAGGGCACAGGGGAAATGGAGACATTCAGTACTTC. It is translated as CAGGRGHRGNGDIQYF. The chain has TRBV7-2 and TRBJ2-4; 7 bases line up with TRBD1. This CDR3 region has 16 residues. The V segment lost 11 bases and the J segment 8 bases; nucleotides outside the gene matches: 21. Germline CDR1 and CDR2: SGHTA and FQGNSA.

As to this clonotype: A much larger clone lies a single base off, so this may be a read error. This chain joins TRBV7-2 and TRBJ2-5; 13 positions match TRBD2. The assigned J gene may be wrong: the sequence end matches TRBJ2-1 better. Germline values: CDR1 SGHTA, CDR2 FQGNSA. This CDR3 has 15 residues. Here the CDR3 DNA reads TGTGCCAGCAGCCGGACTAGCGGGAGCCTAGAGACCCAGTTCTTC. It specifies CASSRTSGSLETQFF.

Concerning this clonotype: A single base separates this from a much larger clone, so it may be a read error. J is TRBJ2-1 and V is TRBV7-2; TRBD2 matches at 7 bases. The J call may be incorrect, as the DNA end agrees better with TRBJ2-5. Germline CDR1 reads SGHTA; CDR2 reads FQGNSA. The CDR3 is made up of 16 amino acids. The DNA of the CDR3 is TGTGCCAGCAGCTTAAGGGCGGGAGCTTATGGGGAGACCCAGTACTTC. It translates to CASSLRAGAYGETQYF.

The chain's CDR3 is CASSLLGSGKGSEQYF. The CDR3, as DNA: TGCGCCAGCTCTCTCCTCGGTAGCGGGAAGGGCAGTGAGCAGTACTTC. The rearrangement links TRBV5-1 to TRBJ2-5, with 8 bases that match TRBD2. Germline V gene sequence: CDR1 SGHRS, CDR2 YFSETQ. V was clipped by 7 bases and J by 11 bases; unmatched bases: 22. The CDR3 spans 16 residues. Full variable domain (rest looked up from reference TRBV5-1 and TRBJ2-5): KAGVTQTPRYLIKTRGQQVTLSCSPISGHRSVSWYQQTPGQGLQFLFEYFSETQRNKGNFPGRFSGRQFSNSRSEMNVSTLELGDSALYLCASSLLGSGKGSEQYFGPGTRLLVL.

The chain links TRBV6-1 to TRBJ2-1; D is perhaps TRBD1 or TRBD2 (6 bases each). Matching the DNA end better, TRBJ2-7 makes the J call doubtful. The germline CDR1 and CDR2 sequences are MNHNS and SASEGT. This CDR3 has 14 residues. The CDR3 region is CASTPGGARTGQYF. Here the CDR3 DNA reads TGTGCCAGCACCCCCGGGGGCGCCCGAACTGGGCAGTACTTC.

This clonotype came up a few times. This CDR3 fails to terminate in the conserved phenylalanine or tryptophan, so it likely reflects a read error. The rearrangement uses TRBV7-3 and TRBJ2-1; 13 nucleotides match TRBD2. The J call may not be correct, given that the DNA end is closer to TRBJ2-7. Per germline, CDR1 SGHTA and CDR2 FQGTGA. The CDR3 spans 15 residues. The CDR3 DNA follows: TGTGCCAGCAGCCGGACTAGCGGGAGTGGGAATGAGCAGTACTGC. It yields the protein CASSRTSGSGNEQYC.

A word on this clonotype: This may be a read error: a much more frequent sequence differs by one nucleotide. The CDR3 protein is CASSPLADGQETQFF. The CDR3, as DNA: TGTGCCAGCAGCCCTCTAGCGGACGGACAAGAGACCCAGTTCTTC. The V call is TRBV11-2, the J call TRBJ2-1; 7 bases line up with TRBD2. The CDR3 totals 15 residues. CDR1 is SGHAT and CDR2 is FQNNGV in the germline V gene. The V and J ends lost 5 bases and 13 bases, in that order; junction bases with no gene match: 17.

This clonotype was seen only once. Being one base from a much bigger clone, this may be a read error. This CDR3 is CARSDRDTGELFF. The CDR3 nucleotides read TGTGCCAGGAGTGACAGGGACACCGGGGAGCTGTTTTTT. This rearrangement joins TRBV6-1 to TRBJ2-2; 7 nucleotides agree with TRBD1. Germline CDR1 reads MNHNS; CDR2 reads SASEGT. The CDR3 is made up of 13 amino acids.

In this sample, this clonotype turned up many times. The gene calls are TRBV27 and TRBJ2-1; 7 nucleotides line up with TRBD1. The DNA end lines up better with TRBJ2-7; the J call may be wrong. The CDR3 loop spans 15 amino acids. Germline V gives CDR1 MNHEY, CDR2 SMNVEV (reference sequence). The CDR3 reads CASSPPGTVNNEQYF. Here the CDR3 DNA reads TGTGCCAGCAGTCCACCCGGGACAGTGAACAATGAGCAGTACTTC.

This clonotype was seen ten or more times. The V call is TRBV6-1, the J call TRBJ2-5, with D perhaps TRBD2 (6 bases). In germline, CDR1 is MNHNS, CDR2 SASEGT. The CDR3 sequence is 15 residues long. Trimming took 3 bases from V and 4 from J, leaving 15 bases between them. CDR3 in amino acids: CASSDPRLGPETQYF. Written as DNA, the CDR3 is TGTGCCAGCAGTGATCCGAGACTAGGGCCAGAGACCCAGTACTTC.

The sample holds many counts of this clonotype. A much larger clone sits a single nucleotide away, making a read error possible. In DNA form, the CDR3 reads TGTGCCAGCAGACCGGGGCCAGGGGGGGAGACCCAGTTCTTC. Translating gives CASRPGPGGETQFF. The J gene is TRBJ2-1, the V gene TRBV6-1; D is possibly TRBD1 or TRBD2 (7 bases each). Trimming took 6 bases from V and 13 from J, leaving 22 bases between them. Germline CDR1 reads MNHNS; CDR2 reads SASEGT. CDR3 length: 14 residues.

Relative to its sample, this clonotype is medium-sized. The rearrangement joins TRBV6-5 to TRBJ2-3, with D hard to call. Trimming removed 2 bases from V and 2 bases from J, with 5 bases in between. Germline values: CDR1 MNHEY, CDR2 SVGAGI. CDR3 length equals 13 residues. The CDR3 DNA sequence: TGTGCCAGCAGTTACAGCAACACAGATACGCAGTATTTT. Its protein is CASSYSNTDTQYF.

The rearrangement joins TRBV6-5 to TRBJ2-3, with D tentatively TRBD1 or TRBD2 (5 bases each). The better agreement between TRBJ2-7 and the DNA end casts doubt on the J call. From germline, CDR1 is MNHEY and CDR2 SVGAGI. CDR3 length: 14 residues. CDR3 bases: TGTGCCAGCAGTTCGGGACCGGCTACAGCCGAGCAGTACGTC. This encodes CASSSGPATAEQYV.

This clonotype is labeled medium-sized. The J gene is TRBJ2-1, the V gene TRBV6-1; 7 nucleotides match TRBD1. The CDR3 length is 13 residues. Trimming took 3 bases from V and 10 from J; bases not matched to a gene: 6. Germline V gene sequence: CDR1 MNHNS, CDR2 SASEGT. The CDR3 protein is CASSDRQGVEQFF. In DNA, the CDR3 is TGTGCCAGCAGTGACAGACAGGGAGTCGAGCAGTTCTTC.

In its sample, this clonotype is medium-sized (0.01 to 0.1%). The chain has TRBV27 and TRBJ2-2; the match to TRBD2 covers 7 bases. V trimming: 7 bases; J trimming: 3 bases; junction bases outside the gene matches: 11. The CDR3 spans 16 residues. Germline CDR1 and CDR2: MNHEY and SMNVEV (reference sequence). The CDR3 region has the DNA TGTGCCAGCACCCCTCAGATCCTAGCGGACACCGGGGAGCTGTTTTTT. Its translation: CASTPQILADTGELFF.

As concerns this clonotype: A read error may explain this, as a much larger clone is one base away. The J gene is TRBJ1-1, the V gene TRBV11-2; 7 bases are a match to TRBD1. The germline V gene has CDR1 SGHAT and CDR2 FQNNGV. V lost 7 bases to trimming and J lost 7 bases; unmatched junction nucleotides: 6. The CDR3 is made up of 12 amino acids. The CDR3 DNA reads as TGTGCCAGCAAACAGGCAGGGGGTGAAGCTTTCTTT. It translates to CASKQAGGEAFF.

This clonotype has more than one count but fewer than ten. Possible read error: a much larger clone is one base away. The chain employs TRBV5-1 and TRBJ2-4; no definite D call. The CDR3 totals 14 residues. Trimming cost V 0 bases and J 13 bases, with 17 bases left between them. Germline lookup yields CDR1 SGHRS and CDR2 YFSETQ. CDR3 bases: TGCGCCAGCAGCTTGGGGACGGAAGTCAATGAGCAGTACTTC. Amino acids: CASSLGTEVNEQYF.

This clonotype occurred a few times. This rearrangement joins TRBV6-1 to TRBJ2-1, with a possible D match to TRBD2 (6 bases). The closer fit of TRBJ2-7 to the DNA end suggests the J call may be wrong. Germline V gene data show CDR1 as MNHNS and CDR2 as SASEGT. CDR3 length: 16 residues. The CDR3 DNA reads as TGTGCCAGCAGACCTCGAGCGGGCCAGGTGTCAAGCGAGCAGTACTTC. Amino acids: CASRPRAGQVSSEQYF.

This clonotype is medium-sized. The chain combines TRBV6-1 with TRBJ2-5; D is uncertain. V was shortened by 1 base and J by 4 bases, with 10 bases between the two germline ends. Germline V gene sequence: CDR1 MNHNS, CDR2 SASEGT. This CDR3 is built from 14 residues. This CDR3 is CASSEGSLAETQYF. CDR3 bases: TGTGCCAGCAGTGAAGGATCACTTGCAGAGACCCAGTACTTC.

Turning to this clonotype: Given the absence of the conserved phenylalanine or tryptophan at the CDR3 end, a read error is likely. The rearrangement joins TRBV6-1 to TRBJ2-7; weak D call: TRBD1 (6 bases). The CDR3 runs to 12 residues. Germline-derived CDR1 and CDR2 are MNHNS and SASEGT. The CDR3 sequence is CASSGQSYEQYC. CDR3 coding DNA: TGTGCGAGCAGTGGACAGTCCTACGAGCAGTACTGC.

On this clonotype: The conserved phenylalanine or tryptophan normally closing the CDR3 is absent here, so this likely arose from a read error. No DNA is shown, since the ends of the CDR3 on it are uncertain; the CDR3 is the one TCRdb lists. This rearrangement joins TRBV7-6 to TRBJ2-7; the table names TRBD1, a call not compared with the DNA. Germline CDR1 SGHVS, CDR2 FNYEAQ. Including both end residues, the CDR3 is 19 amino acids long. The CDR3 loop reads CASSWLGQGPALGPTSWLS.

This clonotype ranks as medium-sized. The chain uses TRBV6-1 and TRBJ2-5; D is perhaps TRBD1 (5 bases). CDR3 length equals 13 residues. The germline CDR1 and CDR2 sequences are MNHNS and SASEGT. The ends were cut back, 4 bases at V and 5 bases at J, with 11 bases in the middle. The CDR3 DNA reads TGTGCCAGCAGTGGTCCGGCAGGGGAGACCCAGTACTTC. It encodes CASSGPAGETQYF.

This clonotype was counted at least ten times. The chain has TRBV7-2 and TRBJ2-1; maybe TRBD2 (7 bases). Germline V gives CDR1 SGHTA, CDR2 FQGNSA. The CDR3 runs 15 residues. Trimming pared 5 bases from V and 10 bases from J, leaving 21 bases between. In DNA, the CDR3 is TGTGCCAGCAGCCCTACCGTAGGAGGGGGGGTCGAGCAGTTCTTC. Translation gives CASSPTVGGGVEQFF.